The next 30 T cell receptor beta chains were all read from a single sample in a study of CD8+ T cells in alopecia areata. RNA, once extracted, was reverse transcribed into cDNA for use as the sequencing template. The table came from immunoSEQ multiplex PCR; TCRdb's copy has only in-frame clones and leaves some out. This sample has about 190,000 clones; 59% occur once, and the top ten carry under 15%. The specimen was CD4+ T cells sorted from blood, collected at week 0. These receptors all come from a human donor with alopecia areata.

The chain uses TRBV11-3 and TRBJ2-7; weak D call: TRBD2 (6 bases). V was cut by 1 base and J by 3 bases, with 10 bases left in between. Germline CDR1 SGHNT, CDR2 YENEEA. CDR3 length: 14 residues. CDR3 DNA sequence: TGTGCCAGCAGCTTAGGCGGAGGGAGCTACGAGCAGTACTTC. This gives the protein CASSLGGGSYEQYF.

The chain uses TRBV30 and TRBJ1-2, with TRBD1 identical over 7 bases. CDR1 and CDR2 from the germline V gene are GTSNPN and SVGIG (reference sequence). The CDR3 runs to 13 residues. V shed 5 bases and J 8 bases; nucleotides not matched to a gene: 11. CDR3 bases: TGTGCCTGGGATCAAGACAGGGCAGGGGGCTACACCTTC. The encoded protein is CAWDQDRAGGYTF.

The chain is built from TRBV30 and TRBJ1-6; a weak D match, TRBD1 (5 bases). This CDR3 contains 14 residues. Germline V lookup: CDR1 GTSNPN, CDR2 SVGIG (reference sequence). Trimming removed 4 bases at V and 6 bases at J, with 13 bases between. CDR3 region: CAWTTGLGNSPLHF. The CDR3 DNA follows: TGTGCCTGGACTACGGGACTCGGTAATTCACCCCTCCACTTT.

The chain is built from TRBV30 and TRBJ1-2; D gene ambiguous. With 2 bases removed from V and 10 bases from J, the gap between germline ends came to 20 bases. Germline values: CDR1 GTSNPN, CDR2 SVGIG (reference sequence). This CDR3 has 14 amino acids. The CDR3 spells CAWSLTTTDGFYTF. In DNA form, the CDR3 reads TGTGCCTGGAGTCTAACCACTACGGACGGGTTCTACACCTTC.

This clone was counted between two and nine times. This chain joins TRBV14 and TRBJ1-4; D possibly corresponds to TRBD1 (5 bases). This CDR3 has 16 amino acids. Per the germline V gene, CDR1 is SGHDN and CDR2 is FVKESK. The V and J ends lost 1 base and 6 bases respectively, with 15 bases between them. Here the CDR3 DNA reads TGTGCCAGCAGCCAAGCTGAGGGACTCGGATATGAAAAACTGTTTTTT. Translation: CASSQAEGLGYEKLFF.

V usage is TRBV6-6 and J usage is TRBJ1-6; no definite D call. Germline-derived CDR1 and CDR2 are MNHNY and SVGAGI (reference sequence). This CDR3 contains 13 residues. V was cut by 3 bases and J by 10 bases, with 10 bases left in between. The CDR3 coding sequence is TGTGCCAGCAGTTATGGCGCCATCTCACCCCTCCACTTT. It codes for CASSYGAISPLHF.

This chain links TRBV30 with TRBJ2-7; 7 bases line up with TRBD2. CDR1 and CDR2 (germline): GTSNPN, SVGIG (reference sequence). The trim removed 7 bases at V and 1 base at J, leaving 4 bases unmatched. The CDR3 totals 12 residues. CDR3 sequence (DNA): TGTGCCTCGGGGGGTTGGTCCTACGAGCAGTACTTC. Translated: CASGGWSYEQYF.

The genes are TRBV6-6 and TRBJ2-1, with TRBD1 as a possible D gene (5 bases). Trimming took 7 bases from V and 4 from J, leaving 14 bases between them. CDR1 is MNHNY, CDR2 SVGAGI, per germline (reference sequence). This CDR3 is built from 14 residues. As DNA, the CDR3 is TGTGCCAGCACCGACCGACAGCTATACAATGAGCAGTTCTTC. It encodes CASTDRQLYNEQFF.

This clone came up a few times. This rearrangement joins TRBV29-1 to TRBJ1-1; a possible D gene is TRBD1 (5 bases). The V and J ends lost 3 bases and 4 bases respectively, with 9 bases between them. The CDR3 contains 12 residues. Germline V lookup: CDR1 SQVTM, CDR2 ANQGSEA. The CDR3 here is CSVDTGTTEAFF. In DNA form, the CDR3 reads TGCAGCGTTGATACGGGGACCACTGAAGCTTTCTTT.

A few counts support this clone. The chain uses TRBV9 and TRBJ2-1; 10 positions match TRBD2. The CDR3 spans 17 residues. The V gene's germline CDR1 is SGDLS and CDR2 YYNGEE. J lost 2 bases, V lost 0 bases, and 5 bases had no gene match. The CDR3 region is CASSVGASGGAYNEQFF. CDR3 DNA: TGTGCCAGCAGCGTAGGGGCTAGCGGGGGCGCCTACAATGAGCAGTTCTTC.

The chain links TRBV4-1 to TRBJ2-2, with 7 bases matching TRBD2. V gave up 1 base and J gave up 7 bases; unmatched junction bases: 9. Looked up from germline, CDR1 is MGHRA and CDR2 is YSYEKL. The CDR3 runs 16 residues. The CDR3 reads CASSQVPSGEGGELFF. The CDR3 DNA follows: TGCGCCAGCAGCCAAGTACCCAGCGGGGAGGGCGGGGAGCTGTTTTTT.

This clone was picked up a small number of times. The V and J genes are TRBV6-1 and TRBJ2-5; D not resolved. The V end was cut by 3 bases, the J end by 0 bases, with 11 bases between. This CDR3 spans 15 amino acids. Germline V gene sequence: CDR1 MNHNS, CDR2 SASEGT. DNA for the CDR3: TGTGCCAGCAGTGATAATTTGAGGTACCAAGAGACCCAGTACTTC. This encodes CASSDNLRYQETQYF.

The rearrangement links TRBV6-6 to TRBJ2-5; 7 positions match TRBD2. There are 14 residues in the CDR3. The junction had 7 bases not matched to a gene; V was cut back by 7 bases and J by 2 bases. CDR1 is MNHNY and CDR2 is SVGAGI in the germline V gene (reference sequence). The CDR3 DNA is TGTGCCAGCACCACCGCCGGGGGGCAAGAGACCCAGTACTTC. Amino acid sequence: CASTTAGGQETQYF.

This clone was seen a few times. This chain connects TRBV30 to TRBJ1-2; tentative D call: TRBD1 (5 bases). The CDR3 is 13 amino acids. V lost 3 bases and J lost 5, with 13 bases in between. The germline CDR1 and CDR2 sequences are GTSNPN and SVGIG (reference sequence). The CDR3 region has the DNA TGTGCCTGGAGAGCAGGGTCGGGTTATGGCTACACCTTC. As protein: CAWRAGSGYGYTF.

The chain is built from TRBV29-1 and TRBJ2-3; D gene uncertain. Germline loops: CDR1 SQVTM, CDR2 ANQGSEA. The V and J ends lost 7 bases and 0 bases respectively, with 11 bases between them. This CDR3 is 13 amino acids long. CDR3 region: CSAPSQSTDTQYF. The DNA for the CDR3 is TGCAGCGCACCGAGCCAAAGCACAGATACGCAGTATTTT.

CDR3 sequence: CASRRGSHEQYF. CDR3 DNA sequence: TGTGCCAGCAGACGGGGTTCTCACGAGCAGTACTTC. J is TRBJ2-7 and V is TRBV2; D might be TRBD2 (5 bases). V was pared by 6 bases and J by 5 bases, with 11 bases between. This CDR3 spans 12 amino acids. The V gene's germline CDR1 is SNHLY and CDR2 FYNNEI. Drawing the rest from reference TRBV2 and TRBJ2-7, the complete variable domain is EPEVTQTPSHQVTQMGQEVILRCVPISNHLYFYWYRQILGQKVEFLVSFYNNEISEKSEIFDDQFSVERPDGSNFTLKIRSTKLEDSAMYFCASRRGSHEQYFGPGTRLTVT.

The CDR3 reads CATSRWAGSGYTF. The CDR3 DNA reads as TGTGCCACCTCCCGTTGGGCGGGGAGTGGCTACACCTTC. This chain connects TRBV6-1 to TRBJ1-2; D unclear. Looked up from germline, CDR1 is MNHNS and CDR2 is SASEGT. This CDR3 spans 13 amino acids. V lost 10 bases and J 7 bases, leaving 19 bases between the germline ends.

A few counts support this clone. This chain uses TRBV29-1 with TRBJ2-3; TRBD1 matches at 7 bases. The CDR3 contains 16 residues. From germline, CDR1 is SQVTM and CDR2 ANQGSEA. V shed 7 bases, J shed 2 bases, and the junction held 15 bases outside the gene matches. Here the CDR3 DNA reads TGCAGCGCTGTTAGACAGGGTCGATATAACACAGATACGCAGTATTTT. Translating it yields CSAVRQGRYNTDTQYF.

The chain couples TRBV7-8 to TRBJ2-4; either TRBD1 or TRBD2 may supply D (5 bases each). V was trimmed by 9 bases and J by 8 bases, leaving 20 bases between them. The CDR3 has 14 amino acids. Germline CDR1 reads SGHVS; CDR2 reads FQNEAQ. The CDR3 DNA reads TGTGCCAGTTCGCTCAATTCAGGGAGCGACATTCAGTACTTC. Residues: CASSLNSGSDIQYF.

As DNA, the CDR3 is TGTGCTAGTGGTATTCTAGCGGGGGCCACCGGGGAGCTGTTTTTT. Translating it yields CASGILAGATGELFF. The V call is TRBV12-5, the J call TRBJ2-2, with 10 bases matching TRBD2. This CDR3 is 15 amino acids long. After removal of 5 bases from V and 4 bases from J, the junction contained 4 bases not matched to a gene. Germline V gives CDR1 LGHNT, CDR2 FRNRAP.

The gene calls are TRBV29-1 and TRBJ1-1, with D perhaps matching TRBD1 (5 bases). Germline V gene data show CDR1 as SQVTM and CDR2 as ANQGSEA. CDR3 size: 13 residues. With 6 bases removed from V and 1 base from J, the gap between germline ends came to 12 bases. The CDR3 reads CSVDQTGNTEAFF. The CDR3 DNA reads TGCAGCGTCGACCAAACAGGGAACACTGAAGCTTTCTTT.

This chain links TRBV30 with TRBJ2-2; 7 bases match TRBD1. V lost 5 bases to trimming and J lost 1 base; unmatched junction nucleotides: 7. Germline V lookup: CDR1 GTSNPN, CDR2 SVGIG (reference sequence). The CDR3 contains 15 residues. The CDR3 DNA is TGTGCCTGGTTGTCGGACAGGCTGAACACCGGGGAGCTGTTTTTT. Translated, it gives CAWLSDRLNTGELFF.

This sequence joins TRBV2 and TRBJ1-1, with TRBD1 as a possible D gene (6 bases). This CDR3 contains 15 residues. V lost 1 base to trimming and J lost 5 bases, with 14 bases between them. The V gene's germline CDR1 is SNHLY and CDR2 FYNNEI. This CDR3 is CASSEEQGHETEAFF. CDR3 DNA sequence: TGTGCCAGCAGTGAAGAACAGGGACATGAGACTGAAGCTTTCTTT.

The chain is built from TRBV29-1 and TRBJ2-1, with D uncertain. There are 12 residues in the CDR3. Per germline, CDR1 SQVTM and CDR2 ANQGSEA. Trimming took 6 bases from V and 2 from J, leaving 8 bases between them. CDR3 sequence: CSVLPAYNEQFF. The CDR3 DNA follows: TGCAGCGTGCTGCCGGCCTACAATGAGCAGTTCTTC.

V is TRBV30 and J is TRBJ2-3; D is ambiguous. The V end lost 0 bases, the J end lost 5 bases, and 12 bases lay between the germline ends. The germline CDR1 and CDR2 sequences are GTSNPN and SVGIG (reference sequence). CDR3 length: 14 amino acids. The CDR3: CAWSVAQVRDTQYF. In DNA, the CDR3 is TGTGCCTGGAGTGTAGCGCAGGTTAGAGATACGCAGTATTTT.

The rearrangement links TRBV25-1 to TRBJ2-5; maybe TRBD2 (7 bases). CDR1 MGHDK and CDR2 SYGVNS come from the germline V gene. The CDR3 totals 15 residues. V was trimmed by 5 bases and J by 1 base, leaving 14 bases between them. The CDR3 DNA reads TGTGCCAGCAGTCGAGGGGGGGGCCCCCAAGAGACCCAGTACTTC. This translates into CASSRGGGPQETQYF.

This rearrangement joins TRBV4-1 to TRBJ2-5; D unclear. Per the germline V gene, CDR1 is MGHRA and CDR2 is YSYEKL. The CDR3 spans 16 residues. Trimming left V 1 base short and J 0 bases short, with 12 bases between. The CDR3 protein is CASSQVSSANQETQYF. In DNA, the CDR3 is TGCGCCAGCAGCCAAGTCAGTTCGGCCAACCAAGAGACCCAGTACTTC.

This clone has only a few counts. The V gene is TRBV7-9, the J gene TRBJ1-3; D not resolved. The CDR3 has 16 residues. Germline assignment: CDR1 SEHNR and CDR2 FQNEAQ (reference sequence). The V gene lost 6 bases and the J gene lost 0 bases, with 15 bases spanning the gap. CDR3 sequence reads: CASRRDTEYSGNTIYF. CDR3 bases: TGTGCCAGCAGGAGAGATACAGAATACTCTGGAAACACCATATATTTT. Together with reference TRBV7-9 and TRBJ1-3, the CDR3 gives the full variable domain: DTGVSQNPRHKITKRGQNVTFRCDPISEHNRLYWYRQTLGQGPEFLTYFQNEAQLEKSRLLSDRFSAERPKGSFSTLEIQRTEQGDSAMYLCASRRDTEYSGNTIYFGEGSWLTVV.

CDR3 in amino acids: CASSLGQGADGYTF. CDR3 coding DNA: TGTGCCAGCAGCTTGGGACAGGGGGCTGATGGCTACACCTTC. This rearrangement joins TRBV11-1 to TRBJ1-2; 12 nucleotides align to TRBD1. Germline loops: CDR1 SGHAT, CDR2 FQDESV (reference sequence). J gave up 6 bases and V 3 bases, and 2 bases lay outside the gene matches. This CDR3 comprises 14 residues.

CDR3 nucleotide sequence: TGTGCCAGCAGTAGGGACCGAAGCAATCAGCCCCAGCATTTT. Its protein product is CASSRDRSNQPQHF. This chain links TRBV2 with TRBJ1-5, with TRBD1 as a possible D gene (5 bases). CDR3 length equals 14 residues. CDR1 and CDR2 (germline): SNHLY, FYNNEI. V was cut by 5 bases and J by 1 base, with 9 bases left in between.